These 24 T cell receptor beta chains came from one sample sequenced in a study of cytomegalovirus exposure and HLA in healthy donors. Sequencing used immunoSEQ multiplex PCR; TCRdb keeps in-frame clones, though not all of them. The repertoire holds about 64,000 clones, with roughly 89% as singletons. Sequencing was carried out using PBMCs. The receptor set was obtained from a woman under 30 in good health and CMV-seronegative.

The J gene is TRBJ1-1, the V gene TRBV6-5, with D hard to call. CDR1 is MNHEY, CDR2 SVGAGI, per germline. The CDR3 is 15 amino acids. The V and J ends lost 0 bases and 1 base respectively, with 9 bases between them. CDR3 in amino acids: CASSYSTAGNTEAFF. The CDR3 DNA reads TGTGCCAGCAGTTACTCGACGGCAGGGAACACTGAAGCTTTCTTT.

The CDR3 reads CASSHSGGETQYF. CDR3 DNA sequence: TGTGCCAGCAGTCATAGTGGGGGGGAGACCCAGTACTTC. The chain links TRBV28 to TRBJ2-5, with D maybe TRBD2 (6 bases). Germline V gene lookup returns CDR1 MDHEN and CDR2 SYDVKM. V was pared by 5 bases and J by 5 bases, with 12 bases between. The CDR3 length is 13 residues.

This chain joins TRBV5-1 and TRBJ2-1; 11 nucleotides align to TRBD2. V gave up 2 bases and J gave up 7 bases; unmatched junction bases: 2. The CDR3 consists of 14 residues. CDR1 is SGHRS, CDR2 YFSETQ, per germline. CDR3 in amino acids: CASSFLAGGNEQFF. The CDR3 DNA sequence: TGCGCCAGCAGCTTTCTAGCGGGAGGTAATGAGCAGTTCTTC.

The chain recombines TRBV19 with TRBJ2-2; 8 nucleotides match TRBD2. The germline V gene encodes CDR1 LNHDA and CDR2 SQIVND (reference sequence). V was clipped by 5 bases and J by 7 bases; unmatched bases: 12. This CDR3 has 16 residues. CDR3 loop: CASSAPGLGEDGELFF. In DNA, the CDR3 is TGTGCCAGTAGTGCCCCGGGACTAGGCGAGGACGGGGAGCTGTTTTTT.

This chain connects TRBV29-1 to TRBJ2-7, with 7 nucleotides matching TRBD2. Germline assignment: CDR1 SQVTM and CDR2 ANQGSEA. The trim removed 5 bases at V and 2 bases at J, leaving 0 bases unmatched. The CDR3 spans 11 residues. CDR3 region: CSVRGAYEQYF. The CDR3 coding sequence is TGCAGCGTTCGGGGGGCCTACGAGCAGTACTTC.

The J gene is TRBJ1-1, the V gene TRBV6-4; D is undetermined. Trimming removed 3 bases from V and 2 bases from J, with 7 bases in between. This CDR3 has 13 residues. Per germline, CDR1 MRHNA and CDR2 SNTAGT. CDR3 coding DNA: TGTGCCAGCAGTGAGACACAAAACACTGAAGCTTTCTTT. It translates to CASSETQNTEAFF.

The CDR3 bases are TGTGCCAGCAGCTTTGGCGGGAGCTCCTACAATGAGCAGTTCTTC. As protein: CASSFGGSSYNEQFF. The V gene is TRBV11-1, the J gene TRBJ2-1; TRBD2 matches 7 bases. Losses at the gene ends were 3 bases for V and 0 bases for J; bases not matched to a gene: 2. Germline CDR1 and CDR2: SGHAT and FQDESV (reference sequence). The CDR3 runs to 15 residues.

The chain links TRBV10-2 to TRBJ1-1, with TRBD1 matching over 8 bases. There are 15 residues in the CDR3. The ends lost 6 bases at V and 4 bases at J; junction bases unmatched: 10. CDR1 and CDR2 (germline): WSHSY, SAAADI. The CDR3 reads CASRADRVPRTEAFF. The CDR3 bases are TGCGCCAGCAGGGCGGACAGGGTGCCTCGCACTGAAGCTTTCTTT.

For the CDR3, the DNA is TGCGCCAGCAGCTTTGGCGGCGGGAGGTCCACAGATACGCAGTATTTT. This gives the protein CASSFGGGRSTDTQYF. The J gene is TRBJ2-3, the V gene TRBV5-1, with 8 bases that match TRBD2. The CDR3 spans 16 residues. In germline, CDR1 is SGHRS, CDR2 YFSETQ. V gave up 2 bases and J gave up 2 bases; unmatched junction bases: 7.

The chain carries TRBV2 and TRBJ2-1; TRBD2 is a possible D gene (6 bases). CDR1 and CDR2 from the germline V gene are SNHLY and FYNNEI. V lost 3 bases, J lost 15 bases, and 27 bases lay in between. The CDR3 loop spans 16 amino acids. CDR3 nucleotide sequence: TGTGCCAGCAGTGAGGTTATGGTTTTTCCCGCGGGGACGGGGTTCTTC. The encoded protein is CASSEVMVFPAGTGFF.

The chain recombines TRBV7-2 with TRBJ2-7; D may be TRBD2 (6 bases). Germline V gene sequence: CDR1 SGHTA, CDR2 FQGNSA. Trimming cost V 5 bases and J 3 bases, with 17 bases left between them. The CDR3 spans 15 residues. The CDR3 bases are TGTGCCAGCAGCCCACTAGCAACCCTCTACTACGAGCAGTACTTC. Translating it yields CASSPLATLYYEQYF. The full variable domain, completed using reference TRBV7-2 and TRBJ2-7, is GAGVSQSPSNKVTEKGKDVELRCDPISGHTALYWYRQSLGQGLEFLIYFQGNSAPDKSGLPSDRFSAERTGGSVSTLTIQRTQQEDSAVYLCASSPLATLYYEQYFGPGTRLTVT.

CDR3 DNA: TGTGCCAGCAGCTTGTGGACAGGGATGGGGAATCAGCCCCAGCATTTT. This codes for CASSLWTGMGNQPQHF. This chain joins TRBV5-6 and TRBJ1-5, with TRBD1 identical over 8 bases. V lost 1 base, J lost 4 bases, and 7 bases stayed unmatched. Germline V gene sequence: CDR1 SGHDT, CDR2 YYEEEE. The CDR3 spans 16 residues. Full variable domain (rest looked up from reference TRBV5-6 and TRBJ1-5): DAGVTQSPTHLIKTRGQQVTLRCSPKSGHDTVSWYQQALGQGPQFIFQYYEEEERQRGNFPDRFSGHQFPNYSSELNVNALLLGDSALYLCASSLWTGMGNQPQHFGDGTRLSIL.

The CDR3 nucleotides are TGTGCCAGCAGTTCCAGGGGGCGCTTATCCGAGCAGTACTTC. As protein: CASSSRGRLSEQYF. J is TRBJ2-7 and V is TRBV6-6; TRBD1 matches at 8 bases. The germline CDR1 and CDR2 sequences are MNHNY and SVGAGI (reference sequence). After removal of 4 bases from V and 6 bases from J, the junction contained 8 bases not matched to a gene. This CDR3 is built from 14 residues.

This clone was seen only a few times. J is TRBJ1-4 and V is TRBV7-2, with 7 bases identical to TRBD1. The CDR3 is 14 amino acids. V gave up 2 bases and J gave up 9 bases; unmatched junction bases: 6. In germline, CDR1 is SGHTA, CDR2 FQGNSA. The CDR3 sequence: CASSLRDRGQKLFF. In DNA, the CDR3 is TGTGCCAGCAGCTTACGGGACAGAGGGCAAAAACTGTTTTTT. Together with reference TRBV7-2 and TRBJ1-4, the CDR3 gives the full variable domain: GAGVSQSPSNKVTEKGKDVELRCDPISGHTALYWYRQSLGQGLEFLIYFQGNSAPDKSGLPSDRFSAERTGGSVSTLTIQRTQQEDSAVYLCASSLRDRGQKLFFGSGTQLSVL.

V and J are TRBV5-1 and TRBJ1-1; a possible D gene is TRBD1 (6 bases). Germline lookup yields CDR1 SGHRS and CDR2 YFSETQ. This CDR3 has 14 residues. Trimming shortened V by 4 bases and J by 11 bases, and 21 bases separated the two germline ends. The CDR3 bases are TGCGCCAGCAGCACCGACGTACAGGGAAGGGATGCTTTCTTT. This sequence encodes CASSTDVQGRDAFF.

This chain links TRBV6-4 with TRBJ2-1, with a possible D match to TRBD1 (5 bases). Per the germline V gene, CDR1 is MRHNA and CDR2 is SNTAGT. CDR3 length equals 15 residues. V was pared by 2 bases and J by 0 bases, with 8 bases between. The CDR3 sequence is CASSDGASSYNEQFF. CDR3 bases: TGTGCCAGCAGTGACGGGGCAAGCTCCTACAATGAGCAGTTCTTC.

This rearrangement joins TRBV5-1 to TRBJ2-7, with a tentative D call TRBD1 (6 bases). The V and J ends lost 1 base and 3 bases respectively, with 8 bases between them. This CDR3 has 13 residues. In germline, CDR1 is SGHRS, CDR2 YFSETQ. CDR3 sequence: CASSLTGIYEQYF. The CDR3 DNA reads as TGCGCCAGCAGCTTGACAGGGATCTACGAGCAGTACTTC.

The DNA for the CDR3 is TGTGCCAGTAGTATCGGGGGGGGAACTAACTATGGCTACACCTTC. Amino acids: CASSIGGGTNYGYTF. J is TRBJ1-2 and V is TRBV19; possibly TRBD1 for D (5 bases). The CDR3 loop spans 15 amino acids. In germline, CDR1 is LNHDA, CDR2 SQIVND (reference sequence). V dropped 3 bases and J dropped 0 bases, with 11 bases sitting between them. Based on the CDR3 plus reference TRBV19 and TRBJ1-2, the full variable domain is DGGITQSPKYLFRKEGQNVTLSCEQNLNHDAMYWYRQDPGQGLRLIYYSQIVNDFQKGDIAEGYSVSREKKESFPLTVTSAQKNPTAFYLCASSIGGGTNYGYTFGSGTRLTVV.

V gene TRBV29-1 combines with J gene TRBJ2-7, with D tentatively TRBD1 (6 bases). This CDR3 is built from 13 residues. V lost 4 bases and J 5 bases, leaving 15 bases between the germline ends. Germline V gives CDR1 SQVTM, CDR2 ANQGSEA. The CDR3 DNA sequence: TGCAGCGTTGGGGCAGGGGTTCTCGACGAGCAGTACTTC. It codes for CSVGAGVLDEQYF.

The CDR3 sequence: CASSRREYQETQYF. The CDR3 coding sequence is TGTGCCAGTAGCCGCCGGGAGTACCAAGAGACCCAGTACTTC. The gene calls are TRBV19 and TRBJ2-5; D might be TRBD2 (6 bases). Trimming removed 6 bases at V and 0 bases at J, with 11 bases between. Germline loops: CDR1 LNHDA, CDR2 SQIVND (reference sequence). The CDR3 is 14 amino acids.

The V call is TRBV19, the J call TRBJ1-5; D remains unclear. Germline V gene lookup returns CDR1 LNHDA and CDR2 SQIVND (reference sequence). The CDR3 runs 17 residues. Trimming shortened V by 3 bases and J by 4 bases, and 19 bases separated the two germline ends. CDR3 sequence (DNA): TGTGCCAGTAGTATTGGTCCCCACGTGCGACTGAATCAGCCCCAGCATTTT. This sequence encodes CASSIGPHVRLNQPQHF. Using reference TRBV19 and TRBJ1-5 for the parts outside the CDR3, the full variable domain is DGGITQSPKYLFRKEGQNVTLSCEQNLNHDAMYWYRQDPGQGLRLIYYSQIVNDFQKGDIAEGYSVSREKKESFPLTVTSAQKNPTAFYLCASSIGPHVRLNQPQHFGDGTRLSIL.

This clone was seen only once. This sequence joins TRBV5-6 and TRBJ2-3, with D possibly TRBD1 on 6 matching bases. CDR3 size: 14 residues. The germline V and J ends were trimmed by 4 bases and 1 base, with 10 bases remaining between them. Germline loops: CDR1 SGHDT, CDR2 YYEEEE. CDR3 protein: CASSLSGGTDTQYF. CDR3 sequence (DNA): TGTGCCAGCAGCCTGTCAGGGGGCACAGATACGCAGTATTTT.

The chain has TRBV11-2 and TRBJ2-5; 12 bases fit TRBD2. V lost 1 base, J lost 2 bases, and 5 bases stayed unmatched. Germline V lookup: CDR1 SGHAT, CDR2 FQNNGV. The CDR3 has 17 amino acids. The CDR3 coding sequence is TGTGCCAGCAGCTTAGTGCTAGCGGGAGGGAAACAAGAGACCCAGTACTTC. Its translation is CASSLVLAGGKQETQYF.

This clone was seen a single time. J is TRBJ2-2 and V is TRBV2; 12 bases agree with TRBD2. The CDR3 consists of 16 residues. In germline, CDR1 is SNHLY, CDR2 FYNNEI. The J segment lost 6 bases and the V segment lost 6 bases, leaving 8 bases of the junction unmatched. CDR3 sequence: CASSKALAGGAGELFF. The CDR3 coding sequence is TGTGCCAGCAGCAAGGCACTAGCGGGAGGTGCCGGGGAGCTGTTTTTT.